These T cell receptor beta chains were read from a single sample in a study of blood T cell repertoires in COVID-19. Assay used: immunoSEQ multiplex PCR; TCRdb lists only in-frame clones, some missing. The profile shows hundreds of thousands of clones, 90% to 95% of them singletons. The sample comprised PBMCs or T cells enriched from blood (not recorded which). The receptors were gathered from a woman aged 18-29 years who had recovered from COVID-19. Both conserved end residues are part of each CDR3. D genes are given only for firm matches. Clone size is stated in some rows and not others, as once, few, many or a class when expanded.

CDR3 DNA | CDR3 protein | D gene | V gene | clone size | J gene
TGTGCCAGCTCACCAATTCTTCTTTCGCCGGCGGGTGACTATGGCTACACCTTC | CASSPILLSPAGDYGYTF | . | TRBV18 | few | TRBJ1-2
TGTGCCAGCTCCCGGACGACAGGGGAACGAGAGACCCAGTACTTC | CASSRTTGERETQYF | TRBD1 | TRBV18 | . | TRBJ2-5
TGTGCCAGCAGTTTCGGCAGCGGGAGAGGTGAGCAGTACTTC | CASSFGSGRGEQYF | TRBD2 | TRBV27 | . | TRBJ2-7
TGTGCCAGCAGCACAGGGACGAGCAATCAGCCCCAGCATTTT | CASSTGTSNQPQHF | . | TRBV25-1 | . | TRBJ1-5
TGTGCCAGCAGCGTAGTTGGACAGGCCTACAATGAGCAGTTCTTC | CASSVVGQAYNEQFF | TRBD1 | TRBV9 | . | TRBJ2-1
TGCGCCAGCAGCTTGGCGGAGACCCAGTACTTC | CASSLAETQYF | . | TRBV5-1 | few | TRBJ2-5
TGCGCCAGCAGCCCACACCCGGGAAATCCAGATACGCAGTATTTT | CASSPHPGNPDTQYF | . | TRBV4-3 | . | TRBJ2-3
TGTGCCATCGGAAACGGGGGGGCTCGGGAGCAGTTCTTC | CAIGNGGAREQFF | TRBD2 | TRBV10-3 | . | TRBJ2-1
TGTGCCAGCAGCTTACTCCCACAGGGGGCTGAAGCTTTCTTT | CASSLLPQGAEAFF | TRBD1 | TRBV7-2 | . | TRBJ1-1
TGTGCCAGCAGCAATCCCACAGGGGCAACTTTTGATACGCAGTATTTT | CASSNPTGATFDTQYF | TRBD1 | TRBV5-8 | . | TRBJ2-3
TGTGCCAGCAGAAAAGGGGGCAGTCGGTGGAATGAAAAACTGTTTTTT | CASRKGGSRWNEKLFF | . | TRBV21-1 | . | TRBJ1-4
TGTGCCAGCAGCGTAGCTACAGGGCAGGGGGCGGGCACCGGGGAGCTGTTTTTT | CASSVATGQGAGTGELFF | TRBD1 | TRBV9 | . | TRBJ2-2
TGTGCCAGCATGACGGGGGGCGCGGTCTATGGCTACACCTTC | CASMTGGAVYGYTF | . | TRBV2 | . | TRBJ1-2
TGTGCCAGTATGGGGGACAGGGAGAATCAGCCCCAGCATTTT | CASMGDRENQPQHF | TRBD1 | TRBV19 | . | TRBJ1-5
TGTGCCACCAGTGGGGGAGGGGGAAACGAAGCTAACTATGGCTACACCTTC | CATSGGGGNEANYGYTF | . | TRBV24-1 | . | TRBJ1-2
TGTGCCAGCAGCTCCGGACAGGGCTATGGCTACACCTTC | CASSSGQGYGYTF | TRBD1 | TRBV5-8 | . | TRBJ1-2
TGCGCCAGCAGTGAGACCCCTCAGACTGAAGCTTTCTTT | CASSETPQTEAFF | . | TRBV10-1 | . | TRBJ1-1
TGTGCCAGTACCAGGCGACAGGGCTATGGCTACACCTTC | CASTRRQGYGYTF | TRBD1 | TRBV28 | . | TRBJ1-2
TGTGCCAGCAGTGAAGTAAGTGGACAGGGGAACACTGAAGCTTTCTTT | CASSEVSGQGNTEAFF | TRBD1 | TRBV6-1 | . | TRBJ1-1
TGTGCCAGCAGCCCCAGGGATCTGGGGAATTCACCCCTCCACTTT | CASSPRDLGNSPLHF | . | TRBV6-5 | . | TRBJ1-6
TGCAGCGTTGCGCCGGACACCGGGGAGCTGTTTTTT | CSVAPDTGELFF | . | TRBV29-1 | . | TRBJ2-2
TGCGCCAGCTGCCTAGGACAGGGTCTCACAGATACGCAGTATTTT | CASCLGQGLTDTQYF | TRBD1 | TRBV5-1 | . | TRBJ2-3
TGTGCCAGCAGTGAAGCAGGGTCCACCGGGGAGCTGTTTTTT | CASSEAGSTGELFF | . | TRBV25-1 | . | TRBJ2-2
TGTGCCAGCAGTTCTAGCGGGATCCTCCAAGAGACCCAGTACTTC | CASSSSGILQETQYF | TRBD2 | TRBV28 | . | TRBJ2-5
TGTGCCAGCAGCGTAGCCCCCGGGACACGCATGAACACTGAAGCTTTCTTT | CASSVAPGTRMNTEAFF | . | TRBV9 | . | TRBJ1-1
TGTGCCAGCAGCCCCGGCGCTGGAGATGCTTTCTTT | CASSPGAGDAFF | . | TRBV12-3/TRBV12-4 | . | TRBJ1-1
TGTGCCAGCAGCTTATCCCTACAGGGCTCGAATGAAAAACTGTTTTTT | CASSLSLQGSNEKLFF | . | TRBV11-2 | . | TRBJ1-4
TGTGCCAGCTCACCACGGGGGCCCACAGATACGCAGTATTTT | CASSPRGPTDTQYF | . | TRBV18 | . | TRBJ2-3
TGTGCCAGCAGTTTAAGGAACAGGGGGCGTCAGTTCTATGGCTACACCTTC | CASSLRNRGRQFYGYTF | TRBD1 | TRBV27 | few | TRBJ1-2
TGTGCCAGCAGCCAAGTAGACGGGGTACACTCCTACGAGCAGTACTTC | CASSQVDGVHSYEQYF | . | TRBV3-1/TRBV3-2 | . | TRBJ2-7
TGTGCCAGCACAGATACAGGGGAATATGGCTACACCTTC | CASTDTGEYGYTF | TRBD1 | TRBV3-1/TRBV3-2 | few | TRBJ1-2
TGTGCCAGCAGTTACACGAGTGGGCCGGGGGGCTACACCTTC | CASSYTSGPGGYTF | . | TRBV6-5 | once | TRBJ1-2
TGTGCCAGCTCACCACTCGGACAGGGGGCTACCTCACCCCTCCACTTT | CASSPLGQGATSPLHF | TRBD1 | TRBV18 | . | TRBJ1-6
TGTGCCAGCCTAGGCGGGACAGGGGAAAACAACTATGGCTACACCTTC | CASLGGTGENNYGYTF | TRBD1 | TRBV27 | . | TRBJ1-2
TGTGCCAGCAGCCCGGGGGGGGCCACTGAAGCTTTCTTT | CASSPGGATEAFF | . | TRBV2 | . | TRBJ1-1
TGTGCCAGCAGCTTGATGTCCTGGCACAACAATCAGCCCCAGCATTTT | CASSLMSWHNNQPQHF | . | TRBV5-6 | . | TRBJ1-5
TGTGCCAGCAGCTTGGGACTAGCCACCTCCTACGAGCAGTACTTC | CASSLGLATSYEQYF | TRBD2 | TRBV5-4 | . | TRBJ2-7
TGTGCCATCAGTGACAACACCCGCTATGGCTACACCTTC | CAISDNTRYGYTF | . | TRBV10-3 | . | TRBJ1-2
TGTGCCAGCAGCGTGGGACTAGATTATGAGCAGTTCTTC | CASSVGLDYEQFF | TRBD2 | TRBV9 | . | TRBJ2-1
TGTGCCAGCAGTTTATCTTGGGGGGGCATGGAGCATTTT | CASSLSWGGMEHF | . | TRBV27 | . | TRBJ1-5
TGTGCTAGTGGTTTGGTAACACTCATTCAAGGGTTGGACAGACCACTCTATGGCTACACCTTC | CASGLVTLIQGLDRPLYGYTF | . | TRBV12-5 | . | TRBJ1-2
TGTGCCAGCAGCCCTAATGGAGGGAGGGCCATTGGGGAGCTGTTTTTT | CASSPNGGRAIGELFF | TRBD2 | TRBV7-3 | . | TRBJ2-2
TGTGCCAGCTCAAGGAGCGGGTCGGTCCGCAATCAGCCCCAGCATTTT | CASSRSGSVRNQPQHF | . | TRBV18 | . | TRBJ1-5
TGTGCCAGCAGCCAAGGAGCGTTCACAGATACGCAGTATTTT | CASSQGAFTDTQYF | . | TRBV4-2 | . | TRBJ2-3
TGTGCCAGCAGCTTAGATTTGGGGGGCACCGGGGAGCTGTTTTTT | CASSLDLGGTGELFF | . | TRBV11-3 | . | TRBJ2-2
TGTGCCAGTAGTATTTTAAGGACAGCATCGACCCCTAACTATGGCTACACCTTC | CASSILRTASTPNYGYTF | . | TRBV19 | . | TRBJ1-2
TGCGCCAGCAGCTTGGCCGGGAGGACCGGGGAGCTGTTTTTT | CASSLAGRTGELFF | TRBD2 | TRBV5-1 | few | TRBJ2-2
TGTGCCAGCTCACCTTCGAGTAACACTGAAGCTTTCTTT | CASSPSSNTEAFF | . | TRBV18 | . | TRBJ1-1
TGTGCCAGTCTTCACTTAGGCGGAATCAATCAGCCCCAGCATTTT | CASLHLGGINQPQHF | . | TRBV19 | . | TRBJ1-5
TGTGCCAGCAGTCTAAACAGGGGGGATGGCTACACCTTC | CASSLNRGDGYTF | TRBD1 | TRBV28 | . | TRBJ1-2
TGTGCCAGCAGTTTATACGGACAGAGCAATCAGCCCCAGCATTTT | CASSLYGQSNQPQHF | . | TRBV27 | . | TRBJ1-5
TGTGCCACACGGGGGGGCGGGGAGCAGTTCTTC | CATRGGGEQFF | TRBD2 | TRBV19 | . | TRBJ2-1
TGTGCCAGCTCACCGGGACAGTCTGGAAACACCATATATTTT | CASSPGQSGNTIYF | TRBD1 | TRBV18 | few | TRBJ1-3